The sequence of this T cell receptor beta chain was determined in a study of PD-L1 blockade in urothelial cancer (TCRdb year 2017). Some background on the complete study: Every patient began therapy at some point between 2013 and 2015 and was given atezolizumab 1,200 mg intravenously every 3 weeks. About 85% of the 29 patients were identified as males with urothelial cancer of bladder origin, and a prior smoking history was reported by 18 of 29 patients. Patients had an ECOG performance status of 0 or 1 and had received between 0 and 3 prior chemotherapy regimens. Blood samples were analyzed 3 weeks after the start of treatment (second dose) and 6 weeks after the start of treatment. Blood samples gave median yields of approximately 130,000 T cells and 65,000 to 85,000 unique TCRs, along with a median clonality of roughly 0.08. Somatic, immune and clinical correlates of response to PD-L1 blockade with atezolizumab in urothelial cancer were the focus of an exploratory multi-omic analysis. Pretreatment tumor samples, along with matched peripheral blood serially collected before and after atezolizumab treatment, were subjected to TCR sequencing. Durable clinical benefit was defined as a progression-free survival longer than 6 months, and TCR features were additionally tested against progression-free survival and overall survival. In the same patients, pretreatment tumors underwent whole exome sequencing and RNA sequencing in addition to TCR sequencing. Durable clinical benefit was achieved by nine patients and was not achieved by 20 patients. Twenty-nine patients had pretreatment blood TCR-seq, some 25 had at least one posttreatment blood collection, and some 25 had tumor TCR-seq. The investigation overall reported the following: Improved progression-free and overall survival was associated with having pretreatment peripheral blood TCR clonality below the median. Because the sample size was small (n = 29) and many of the analyses were exploratory, the results are meant to be hypothesis-generating. Among patients with durable benefit, tumor-associated TCR clones showed greater expansion in peripheral blood 3 weeks after treatment started (n ≈ 21, p = 0.022).

Synthetic TCR analog templates were spiked into each PCR so that absolute template abundance could be estimated from read counts. The immunoSEQ assay was used to amplify TCRbeta CDR3 regions from genomic DNA with bias-controlled V and J gene primers. Sequencing of rearranged TCRbeta segments was performed at approximately 20X coverage. The published analysis was carried out like this. Sequencing errors were corrected by clustering and CDR3s were annotated against IMGT to assign V, D and J genes. Out-of-frame and stop-codon sequences were excluded, and only productive TCRbeta rearrangements were used in downstream analyses. Clonality was calculated as one minus the Shannon entropy normalized by the log of the number of unique productive sequences. Clones differing between time points or between blood and tumor were identified using Fisher's exact test with Benjamini-Hochberg correction, with an adjusted p below 0.01 applied as the threshold. TCRdb limited this immuneACCESS table to in-frame rearrangements with V and J called. A share of clones is missing; checked studies link under half to unresolved V genes, and the rest is unexplained. V and J calls plus clone size are reproduced from that table; the DNA served to infer D and trimming. The sample table shows roughly 16,000 clones, and about 88% are seen once. The biggest ten clones account for more than 9.5% of the sample.

The germline V gene provides CDR1 KGHSH and CDR2 LQKENI. V is reduced by 2 bases and J by 4 bases, leaving a spacing of 12 bases between them. From the cysteine through the phenylalanine, the CDR3 covers 15 amino acids. The only DNA kept is the CDR3, 45 bases in frame from the first base. In the paper's terms, the time point label means: pretreatment peripheral blood. The cohort comprised 30 or so patients with locally advanced or metastatic urothelial carcinoma treated at Memorial Sloan Kettering on a trial protocol. Peripheral blood mononuclear cells were collected from each patient pretreatment and during treatment, giving between 1 and 8 total time points per patient. The Qiagen DNeasy Blood extraction kit was used to purify genomic DNA from total PBMCs and from tumor samples. PBMCs were collected pretreatment and during treatment and were isolated and stored as previously described. This clone came up once. No cognate antigen has been identified for it. No base-level quality is on record; no much larger clone is a single base apart.

This receptor chain uses TRBV18 and TRBJ2-1; matching of 7 bases hints at TRBD2 as the D gene. The TCR originated in a man between 65 and 80 years old with urothelial cancer. Sequences were derived from PBMCs, sampled around atezolizumab (anti-PD-L1) treatment. Here is the DNA: TGTGCCAGCTCACCAGGCGGGGGCCCTTACAATGAGCAGTTCTTC. Translated, it reads CASSPGGGPYNEQFF.